This T cell receptor (beta chain) was recorded in a study of cytomegalovirus exposure and HLA in healthy donors. Primers: 60 Vbeta forward and 13 Jbeta reverse. Method: immunoSEQ multiplex PCR; TCRdb's copy keeps in-frame clones and lacks some. The sample yields some 180,000 clones, around 70% seen once. The junction had 9 bases not matched to a gene; V was cut back by 0 bases and J by 8 bases. Germline V lookup: CDR1 LNHNV, CDR2 YYDKDF (reference sequence). CDR3 length: 17 amino acids. Points from the study as a whole: Segments of the TCR beta V type were, in most cases, productive about 87% or about 30% of the time in an earlier analysis. Highest at DRB1 and lowest at HLA-C, TCR association rates differed among HLA loci in a later analysis.

Nominal health characterized the donors when sampled, though unrecorded immune exposures were likely. Regarding this clone: No antigen is known for it.

The genes are TRBV15 and TRBJ2-1, with 11 bases matching TRBD2. The sample comprised PBMCs. The clonotype comes from a male donor in good health and CMV-seronegative. CDR3 sequence reads: CATSRDVRLAGRDEQFF. The CDR3 coding sequence is TGTGCCACCAGCAGAGATGTTCGACTAGCGGGGAGGGATGAGCAGTTCTTC.